This T cell receptor delta chain was identified during a study of gamma-delta chains in newborns, infants, children. Background on the study: Polyclonal expansion of innate γδ T cells after birth follows microbial exposure.

About this clone itself: The TCRdb record carries a much larger clone's protein, which differs from this DNA's translation at residue 14; a read error is the likely cause, and the protein listed here is the DNA translation.

TCRdb used CATT to re-call clones from the reads. The data show about 3,400 delta-chain clones, under 0.35% seen once. Germline V lookup: CDR1 GEAIGNYY, CDR2 EKD. The CDR3 sequence is 17 residues long. The receptor was isolated from a child who was a newborn, infant or young child, either healthy, febrile or measles-vaccinated (not recorded which). The sequencing sample was made of blood. This chain connects TRDV2 to TRDJ2; 12 bases line up with TRDD3. This CDR3 is CACDTLLGDTLTAPLFF. The CDR3, as DNA: TGTGCCTGTGACACCTTACTGGGGGATACTTTGACAGCACCACTCTTCTTT.